The rows below give T cell receptor beta chains drawn from one sample of a study of T cell repertoires in cytomegalovirus infection. TCRdb ran MiXCR on the reads and lists one entry per CDR3 protein. Found here are approximately 990,000 distinct CDR3 sequences, more than 25% of them singletons; the top ten hold over 12%. Their target antigens are unknown. Sample: cultured CD8+ T cells from PBMCs, taken from culture after CMV antigen stimulation. The source is a human donor in good health (CMV status not recorded). Some clones in this sample may be carry-over from other donors' samples. Both conserved end residues are part of each CDR3. Fields, in order: V gene, clone size, CDR3 length, D gene, J gene, CDR3 DNA, CDR3 protein. A D gene is named only where the DNA matches it firmly. Size is stated for part of the rows, as once, few or many counts, or as a class when the clone is expanded.

TRBV12-3/TRBV12-4	medium-sized	16	-	TRBJ2-1	TGTGCCAGCAGTTTCCCCTGGACGGGTACCTACAATGAGCAGTTCTTC	CASSFPWTGTYNEQFF
TRBV12-3/TRBV12-4	-	15	-	TRBJ1-2	TGTGCCAGCAGTTTAGATCCGGTCTTAATTGCTGGCTACACCTTC	CASSLDPVLIAGYTF
TRBV7-8	many	16	TRBD1	TRBJ2-5	TGTGCCAGCAGCCATAAAACAGGGGCCCTCCGGGAGACCCAGTACTTC	CASSHKTGALRETQYF
TRBV20-1	-	16	-	TRBJ2-2	TGCAGTGCTAGAGATCTGGTGAGACAGAACACCGGGGAGCTGTTTTTT	CSARDLVRQNTGELFF
TRBV12-3/TRBV12-4	few	16	TRBD2	TRBJ2-1	TGTGCCAGCCGGGGACTAGCGGGGGGCTCCTACAATGAGCAGTTCTTC	CASRGLAGGSYNEQFF
TRBV7-2	-	18	-	TRBJ1-5	TGTGCCAGCAGCTTAATGCCCCATGAGACCGGGGGAGGACAGCCCCAGCATTTT	CASSLMPHETGGGQPQHF
TRBV2	-	13	TRBD1	TRBJ1-1	TGTGCCAGCATAGTGACAGGGGACACTGAAGCTTTCTTT	CASIVTGDTEAFF
TRBV13	-	15	TRBD1	TRBJ2-1	TGTGCCAGCAGCTTAAGACAGGGGGTGGTCAATGAGCAGTTCTTC	CASSLRQGVVNEQFF
TRBV3-1	-	18	TRBD1	TRBJ1-2	TGTGCCAGCAGCTCGGCAACAAAGGGGACAGGGAGAATCTATGGCTACACCTTC	CASSSATKGTGRIYGYTF
TRBV20-1	once	16	TRBD2	TRBJ2-5	TGCAGTGCTAGGTCGCGGGGGGACACGTACCAAGAGACCCAGTACTTC	CSARSRGDTYQETQYF
TRBV10-2	few	15	-	TRBJ2-3	TGCGCCAGCAGTCGAGAGGGGAGTAGCACAGATACGCAGTATTTT	CASSREGSSTDTQYF
TRBV9	-	18	-	TRBJ1-6	TGTGCCAGCAGCTCCCCCCGGGACCGTAGCTCCTATAATTCACCCCTCCACTTT	CASSSPRDRSSYNSPLHF
TRBV7-9	-	18	TRBD2	TRBJ2-5	TGTGCCAGCAGCTTAGCGTCCTCCGGACTAGCGGCTACGGAGACCCAGTACTTC	CASSLASSGLAATETQYF
TRBV12-3/TRBV12-4	few	12	TRBD1	TRBJ2-4	TGTGCCAGCAGCCGGGACAGAAACATTCAGTACTTC	CASSRDRNIQYF
TRBV7-2	few	15	-	TRBJ1-1	TGTGCCAGCAGCTTAGACCACCCTGGGAACACTGAAGCTTTCTTT	CASSLDHPGNTEAFF
TRBV5-1	few	14	-	TRBJ1-1	TGCGCCAGCAGCTTGGTCCTGGGCTCCACTGAAGCTTTCTTT	CASSLVLGSTEAFF
TRBV7-2	-	15	TRBD2	TRBJ2-5	TGTGCCAGCAGCCCCGGGGTAGCGGGGATCGAGACCCAGTACTTC	CASSPGVAGIETQYF
TRBV12-3/TRBV12-4	few	13	-	TRBJ2-2	TGTGCCAGCAGTTTACAGGGTGTCGGGGAGCTGTTTTTT	CASSLQGVGELFF
TRBV6-1	few	17	-	TRBJ1-6	TGTGCCAGCAGTGAAGCTTACGGGAGGGTAGGGAATTCACCCCTCCACTTT	CASSEAYGRVGNSPLHF